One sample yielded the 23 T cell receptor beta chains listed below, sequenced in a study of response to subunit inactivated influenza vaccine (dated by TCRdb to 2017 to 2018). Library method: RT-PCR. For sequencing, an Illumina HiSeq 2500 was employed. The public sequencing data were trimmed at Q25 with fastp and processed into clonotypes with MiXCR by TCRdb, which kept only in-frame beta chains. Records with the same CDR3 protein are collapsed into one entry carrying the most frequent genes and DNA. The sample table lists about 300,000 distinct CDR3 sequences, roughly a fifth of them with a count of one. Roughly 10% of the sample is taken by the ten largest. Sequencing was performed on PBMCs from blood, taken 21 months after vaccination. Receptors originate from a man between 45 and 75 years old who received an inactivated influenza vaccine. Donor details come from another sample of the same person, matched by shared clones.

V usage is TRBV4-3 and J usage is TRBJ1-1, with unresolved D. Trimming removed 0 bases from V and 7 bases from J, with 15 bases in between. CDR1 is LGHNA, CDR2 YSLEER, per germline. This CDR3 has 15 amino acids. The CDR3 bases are TGCGCCAGCAGCCAAGATCGAGCTCAGGTTGTTGAAGCTTTCTTT. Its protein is CASSQDRAQVVEAFF.

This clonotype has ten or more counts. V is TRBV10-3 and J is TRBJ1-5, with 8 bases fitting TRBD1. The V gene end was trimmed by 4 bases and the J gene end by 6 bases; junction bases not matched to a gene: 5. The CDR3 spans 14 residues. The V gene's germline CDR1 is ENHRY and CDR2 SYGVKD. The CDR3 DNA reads TGTGCCATCAGTGTTCAGGGGGCAGGTCAGCCCCAGCATTTT. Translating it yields CAISVQGAGQPQHF.

CDR3 coding DNA: TGCAGCGTAGAACTAGGACGCACAGATACGCAGTATTTT. Protein: CSVELGRTDTQYF. The rearrangement links TRBV29-1 to TRBJ2-3, with TRBD2 as a possible D gene (5 bases). CDR3 length equals 13 residues. The germline gives CDR1 SQVTM, CDR2 ANQGSEA. With 6 bases removed from V and 1 base from J, the gap between germline ends came to 11 bases.

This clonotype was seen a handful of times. The CDR3 DNA is TGTGCCACCAGTGATTTTCGGGGGGACATTCAGTACTTC. It is translated as CATSDFRGDIQYF. The rearrangement uses TRBV24-1 and TRBJ2-4; 7 positions match TRBD2. V was clipped by 1 base and J by 8 bases; unmatched bases: 1. Germline lookup yields CDR1 KGHDR and CDR2 SFDVKD. The CDR3 is 13 amino acids.

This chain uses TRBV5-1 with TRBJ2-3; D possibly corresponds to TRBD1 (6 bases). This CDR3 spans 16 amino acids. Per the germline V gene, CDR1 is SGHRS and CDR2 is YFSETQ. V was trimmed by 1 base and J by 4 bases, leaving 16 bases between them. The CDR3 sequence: CASSLPTGLRPDTQYF. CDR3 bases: TGCGCCAGCAGCTTGCCGACAGGCCTCCGACCAGATACGCAGTATTTT.

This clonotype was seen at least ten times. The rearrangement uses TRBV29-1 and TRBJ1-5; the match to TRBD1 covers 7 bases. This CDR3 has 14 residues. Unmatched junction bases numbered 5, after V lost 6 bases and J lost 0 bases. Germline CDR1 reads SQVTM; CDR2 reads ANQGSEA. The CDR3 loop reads CSVSGTASNQPQHF. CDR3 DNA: TGCAGCGTATCCGGGACAGCTAGCAATCAGCCCCAGCATTTT.

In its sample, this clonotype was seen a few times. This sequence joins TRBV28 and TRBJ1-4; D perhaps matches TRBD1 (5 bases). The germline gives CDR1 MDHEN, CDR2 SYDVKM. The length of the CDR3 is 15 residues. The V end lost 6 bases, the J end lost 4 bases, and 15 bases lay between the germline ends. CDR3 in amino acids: CASSPSIGGNEKLFF. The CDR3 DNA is TGTGCCAGCAGCCCTTCTATTGGGGGTAATGAAAAACTGTTTTTT.

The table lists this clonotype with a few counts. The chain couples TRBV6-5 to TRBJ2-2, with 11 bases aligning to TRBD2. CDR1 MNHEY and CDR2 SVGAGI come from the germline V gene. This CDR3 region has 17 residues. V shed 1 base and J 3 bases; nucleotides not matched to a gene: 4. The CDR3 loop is CASSYFTSGSHTGELFF. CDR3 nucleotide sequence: TGTGCCAGCAGTTACTTTACTAGCGGGAGCCACACCGGGGAGCTGTTTTTT.

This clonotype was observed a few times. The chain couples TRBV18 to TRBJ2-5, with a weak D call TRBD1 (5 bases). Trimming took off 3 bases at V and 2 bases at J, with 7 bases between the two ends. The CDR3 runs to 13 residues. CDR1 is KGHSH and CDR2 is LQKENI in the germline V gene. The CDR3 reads CASSPTVQETQYF. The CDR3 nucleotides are TGTGCCAGCTCACCGACAGTGCAAGAGACCCAGTACTTC.

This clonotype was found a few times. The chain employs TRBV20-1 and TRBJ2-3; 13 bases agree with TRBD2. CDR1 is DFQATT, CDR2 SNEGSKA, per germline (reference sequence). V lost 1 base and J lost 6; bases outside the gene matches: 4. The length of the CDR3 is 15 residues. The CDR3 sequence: CSARGTSGGGDTQYF. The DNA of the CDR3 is TGCAGTGCTAGAGGGACTAGCGGGGGTGGCGATACGCAGTATTTT.

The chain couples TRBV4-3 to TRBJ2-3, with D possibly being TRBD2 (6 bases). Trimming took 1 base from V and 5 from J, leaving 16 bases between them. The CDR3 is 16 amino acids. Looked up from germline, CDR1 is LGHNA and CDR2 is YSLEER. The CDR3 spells CASSQVARDREDTQYF. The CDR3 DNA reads TGCGCCAGCAGCCAAGTGGCGCGGGATAGGGAAGATACGCAGTATTTT.

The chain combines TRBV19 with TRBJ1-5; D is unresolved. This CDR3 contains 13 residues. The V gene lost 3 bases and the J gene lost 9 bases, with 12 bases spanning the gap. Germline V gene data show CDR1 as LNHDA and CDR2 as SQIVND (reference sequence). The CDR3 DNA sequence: TGTGCCAGTAGTATGGGTCCCCAGACGCCCCAGCATTTT. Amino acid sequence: CASSMGPQTPQHF.

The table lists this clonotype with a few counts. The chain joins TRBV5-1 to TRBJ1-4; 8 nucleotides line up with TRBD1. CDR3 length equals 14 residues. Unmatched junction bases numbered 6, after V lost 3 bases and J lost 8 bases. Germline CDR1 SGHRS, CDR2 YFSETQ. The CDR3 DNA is TGCGCCAGCAGCTGGACAGGGCTTGGGGAAAAACTGTTTTTT. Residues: CASSWTGLGEKLFF.

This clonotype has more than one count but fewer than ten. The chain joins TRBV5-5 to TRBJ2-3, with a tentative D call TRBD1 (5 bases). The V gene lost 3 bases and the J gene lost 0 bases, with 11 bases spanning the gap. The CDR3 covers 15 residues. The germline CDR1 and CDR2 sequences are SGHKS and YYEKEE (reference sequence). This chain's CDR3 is CASSSYGHSTDTQYF. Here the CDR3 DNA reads TGTGCCAGCAGCTCCTACGGACACAGCACAGATACGCAGTATTTT. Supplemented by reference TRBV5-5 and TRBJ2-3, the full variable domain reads DAGVTQSPTHLIKTRGQQVTLRCSPISGHKSVSWYQQVLGQGPQFIFQYYEKEERGRGNFPDRFSARQFPNYSSELNVNALLLGDSALYLCASSSYGHSTDTQYFGPGTRLTVL.

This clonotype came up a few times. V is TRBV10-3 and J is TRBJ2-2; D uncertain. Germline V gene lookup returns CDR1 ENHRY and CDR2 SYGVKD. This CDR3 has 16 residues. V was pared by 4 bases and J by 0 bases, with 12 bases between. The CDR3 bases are TGTGCCATCAGTGCCAGCCCAACTTCGAACACCGGGGAGCTGTTTTTT. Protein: CAISASPTSNTGELFF.

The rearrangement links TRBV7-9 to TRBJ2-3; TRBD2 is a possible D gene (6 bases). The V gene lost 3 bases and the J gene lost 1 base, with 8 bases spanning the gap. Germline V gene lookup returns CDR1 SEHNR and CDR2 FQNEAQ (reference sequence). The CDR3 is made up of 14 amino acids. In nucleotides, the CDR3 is TGTGCCAGCAGCTTTGAGCGGGGCACAGATACGCAGTATTTT. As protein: CASSFERGTDTQYF.

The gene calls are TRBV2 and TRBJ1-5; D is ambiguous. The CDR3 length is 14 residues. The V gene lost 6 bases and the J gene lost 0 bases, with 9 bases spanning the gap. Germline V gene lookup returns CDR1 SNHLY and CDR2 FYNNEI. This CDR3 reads CASRSGTSNQPQHF. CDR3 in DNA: TGTGCCAGCAGGTCAGGAACTAGCAATCAGCCCCAGCATTTT.

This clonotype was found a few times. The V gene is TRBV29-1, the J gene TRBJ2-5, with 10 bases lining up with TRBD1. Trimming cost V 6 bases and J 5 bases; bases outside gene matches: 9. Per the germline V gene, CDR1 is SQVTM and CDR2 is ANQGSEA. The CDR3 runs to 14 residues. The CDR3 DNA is TGCAGCGTAGTCCGGGACAGGGGTTTGGAGACCCAGTACTTC. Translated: CSVVRDRGLETQYF.

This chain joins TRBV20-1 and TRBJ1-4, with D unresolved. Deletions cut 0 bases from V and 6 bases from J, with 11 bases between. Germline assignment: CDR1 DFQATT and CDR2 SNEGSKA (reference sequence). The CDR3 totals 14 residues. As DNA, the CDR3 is TGCAGTGCTAGAGAAGGGCCGATTCATGAAAAACTGTTTTTT. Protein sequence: CSAREGPIHEKLFF.

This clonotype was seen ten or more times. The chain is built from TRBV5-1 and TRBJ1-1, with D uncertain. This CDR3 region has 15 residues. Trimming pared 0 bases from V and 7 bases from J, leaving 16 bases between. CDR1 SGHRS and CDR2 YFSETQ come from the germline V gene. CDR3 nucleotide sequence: TGCGCCAGCAGCTTGGTTGGCAACAACCTAGTTGAAGCTTTCTTT. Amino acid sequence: CASSLVGNNLVEAFF.

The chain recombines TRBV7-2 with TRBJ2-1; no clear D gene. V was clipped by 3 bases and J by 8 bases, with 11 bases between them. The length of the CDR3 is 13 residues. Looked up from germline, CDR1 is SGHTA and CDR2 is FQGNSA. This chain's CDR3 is CASSFFRAYEQFF. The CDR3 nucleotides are TGTGCCAGCAGCTTTTTTCGTGCATATGAGCAGTTCTTC.

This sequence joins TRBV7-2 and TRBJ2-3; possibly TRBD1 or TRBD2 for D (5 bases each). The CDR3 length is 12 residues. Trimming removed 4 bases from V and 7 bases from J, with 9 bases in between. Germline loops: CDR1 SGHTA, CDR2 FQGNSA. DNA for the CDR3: TGTGCCAGCAGCTGGGACGGAAATACGCAGTATTTT. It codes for CASSWDGNTQYF. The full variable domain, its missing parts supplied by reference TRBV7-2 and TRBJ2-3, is GAGVSQSPSNKVTEKGKDVELRCDPISGHTALYWYRQSLGQGLEFLIYFQGNSAPDKSGLPSDRFSAERTGGSVSTLTIQRTQQEDSAVYLCASSWDGNTQYFGPGTRLTVL.

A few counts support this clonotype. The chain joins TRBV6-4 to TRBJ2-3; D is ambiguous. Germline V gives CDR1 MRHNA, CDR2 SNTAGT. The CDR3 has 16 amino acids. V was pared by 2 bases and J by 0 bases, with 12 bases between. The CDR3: CASSDIHINSTDTQYF. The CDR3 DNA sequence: TGTGCCAGCAGTGACATACATATCAATAGCACAGATACGCAGTATTTT.